These T cell receptor beta chains were read from a single sample in a study of PD-L1 blockade in urothelial cancer. Only in-frame clones appear in the TCRdb table, and some are missing; sequencing was by immunoSEQ multiplex PCR. The top ten clones hold 4.5% to 6.5% of a sample with under 20,000 clones, roughly 90% of them seen once. The specimen was PBMCs, collected around atezolizumab (anti-PD-L1) treatment. These receptors all stem from a man aged 50 or older with urothelial cancer. The CDR3 runs from the conserved cysteine through the conserved F or W. Fields, in order: V gene, J gene, CDR3 length, D gene, CDR3 protein, CDR3 DNA. The D gene is left open where the match is weak.

TRBV27	TRBJ2-7	16	TRBD2	CASSFTRLAAYYEQYF	TGTGCCAGCAGTTTTACGCGACTAGCGGCCTACTACGAGCAGTACTTC
TRBV5-6	TRBJ2-5	14	-	CASSFQVSEETQYF	TGTGCCAGCAGCTTTCAAGTGTCAGAAGAGACCCAGTACTTC
TRBV6-6	TRBJ1-1	15	TRBD1	CASTVTGLFDTEAFF	TGTGCCAGCACAGTGACAGGGCTATTCGACACTGAAGCTTTCTTT
TRBV30	TRBJ2-6	15	-	CAWSQTGSGANVLTF	TGTGCCTGGAGCCAAACAGGATCTGGGGCCAACGTCCTGACTTTC
TRBV10-3	TRBJ1-4	14	TRBD1	CAIKGQGGNEKLFF	TGTGCCATCAAAGGACAGGGGGGTAATGAAAAACTGTTTTTT
TRBV28	TRBJ2-5	16	TRBD2	CASSSLTSGRSETQYF	TGTGCCAGCAGTTCCTTAACTAGCGGGAGGTCAGAGACCCAGTACTTC
TRBV14	TRBJ2-3	14	TRBD2	CASSQLAGADTQYF	TGTGCCAGCAGCCAACTAGCGGGAGCCGATACGCAGTATTTT
TRBV18	TRBJ2-3	16	TRBD2	CASSPNSGGVTDTQYF	TGTGCCAGCTCACCCAATAGCGGGGGGGTCACAGATACGCAGTATTTT
TRBV29-1	TRBJ2-5	14	TRBD2	CSVRLAGDQETQYF	TGCAGCGTTCGACTAGCGGGAGACCAAGAGACCCAGTACTTC
TRBV11-3	TRBJ2-1	14	TRBD2	CASSVGGDFNEQFF	TGTGCCAGCAGCGTGGGAGGGGACTTCAATGAGCAGTTCTTC